The rows below give T cell receptor beta chains drawn from one sample of a study of blood T cell repertoires in COVID-19. The repertoire was sequenced with immunoSEQ multiplex PCR; TCRdb's copy has only in-frame clones and lacks some. This table holds fewer than 300,000 clones, roughly 80% found once. The sequencing sample was made of PBMCs or T cells enriched from blood (not recorded which). These receptors were obtained from a man aged 35 to 55 who had been exposed to COVID-19. Both conserved end residues are part of each CDR3. D genes are given only for firm matches. Not every row has a clone size; where given, it reads once, few, many or a size class.

TRBV6-2/TRBV6-3	NA	TRBJ1-5	TRBD1	CASSFLREGAQNQPQHF	TGTGCCAGCAGCTTTCTTCGTGAGGGGGCGCAGAATCAGCCCCAGCATTTT
TRBV5-5	NA	TRBJ1-5	NA	CASSKGDSNQPQHF	TGTGCCAGCAGCAAAGGGGATAGCAATCAGCCCCAGCATTTT
TRBV18	NA	TRBJ2-1	TRBD2	CASSPSLGLAQDNEQFF	TGTGCCAGCTCACCGAGCCTAGGACTAGCGCAAGACAATGAGCAGTTCTTC
TRBV27	NA	TRBJ1-2	NA	CASSLSRALSFGYTF	TGTGCCAGCAGTTTATCGAGGGCCCTTTCCTTTGGCTACACCTTC
TRBV7-2	NA	TRBJ2-7	NA	CASSLVPNEQYF	TGTGCCAGCAGCTTAGTCCCCAACGAGCAGTACTTC
TRBV3-1/TRBV3-2	NA	TRBJ2-3	NA	CASSPEPTGLPTDTQYF	TGTGCCAGCAGCCCAGAACCGACGGGACTGCCTACAGATACGCAGTATTTT
TRBV6-5	NA	TRBJ1-2	NA	CASSGGTRYGYTF	TGTGCCAGCAGCGGCGGGACGAGGTATGGCTACACCTTC
TRBV14	few	TRBJ2-7	NA	CASSALSSYEQYF	TGTGCCAGCAGCGCCCTGAGCTCCTACGAGCAGTACTTC
TRBV2	NA	TRBJ2-2	NA	CASSLMLGAGELFF	TGTGCCAGCTCCCTCATGCTAGGGGCCGGGGAGCTGTTTTTT
TRBV3-1/TRBV3-2	NA	TRBJ1-1	TRBD1	CASSPQGIGEAFF	TGTGCCAGCAGCCCACAGGGGATCGGTGAAGCTTTCTTT
TRBV6-5	few	TRBJ1-2	NA	CASSYKRGGYGYTF	TGTGCCAGCAGTTACAAGCGAGGTGGCTATGGCTACACCTTC
TRBV19	NA	TRBJ2-1	NA	CASSPGVVRGSEQFF	TGTGCCAGTAGTCCCGGGGTAGTACGAGGATCTGAGCAGTTCTTC
TRBV5-6	NA	TRBJ2-6	NA	CASSFGGNSGANVLTF	TGTGCCAGCAGCTTTGGCGGCAACTCTGGGGCCAACGTCCTGACTTTC
TRBV29-1	NA	TRBJ1-1	NA	CSWGGPNTEAFF	TGCAGTTGGGGGGGACCGAACACTGAAGCTTTCTTT
TRBV3-1/TRBV3-2	once	TRBJ1-6	NA	CASSQEFYRGRNSPLHF	TGTGCCAGCAGCCAAGAATTTTATAGGGGCCGTAATTCACCCCTCCACTTT
TRBV3-1/TRBV3-2	NA	TRBJ1-1	NA	CASSQDPPGTEAFF	TGTGCCAGCAGCCAAGACCCGCCGGGCACTGAAGCTTTCTTT
TRBV4-2	NA	TRBJ1-5	NA	CASSQDLTGGSTGQPQHF	TGTGCCAGCAGCCAAGATCTGACGGGGGGGTCGACCGGTCAGCCCCAGCATTTT
TRBV30	NA	TRBJ1-2	TRBD1	CAWREFLRQGADGYTF	TGTGCCTGGAGAGAGTTTTTGAGACAGGGGGCCGATGGCTACACCTTC
TRBV3-1/TRBV3-2	NA	TRBJ2-1	TRBD1	CASSPRDSTYNEQFF	TGTGCCAGCAGCCCCCGGGACAGCACCTACAATGAGCAGTTCTTC
TRBV7-9	NA	TRBJ2-7	TRBD1	CASSSLPGQGYEQYF	TGTGCCAGCAGCTCCCTCCCCGGACAGGGCTACGAGCAGTACTTC